Below, 20 T cell receptor beta chains from the same sample are listed, as sequenced in a study of T cells in Graves' hyperthyroidism and ophthalmopathy. TCR beta CDR3 sequences were amplified from RNA transcripts. HTBI primers were used for first-round RT-PCR of the TCR CDR3. TCRdb itself ran the multiplex PCR reads through MiXCR, one entry per CDR3 protein. The profile covers nearly 600,000 distinct CDR3 sequences, with 14% appearing a single time and 7.1% taken by the ten largest. The source material was blood. All receptors derive from a woman aged 18-29 years with Graves' ophthalmopathy.

V usage is TRBV11-2 and J usage is TRBJ1-4; 8 positions match TRBD1. The CDR3 runs to 15 residues. J lost 8 bases, V lost 1 base, and 6 bases had no gene match. CDR1 and CDR2 from the germline V gene are SGHAT and FQNNGV. DNA of the CDR3: TGTGCCAGCAGCTTAGCTGGACAGGGAAGGGAAAAACTGTTTTTT. This encodes CASSLAGQGREKLFF.

This clonotype turned up a few times. The genes are TRBV20-1 and TRBJ2-1, with D perhaps TRBD2 (5 bases). The V end lost 3 bases, the J end lost 2 bases, and 8 bases lay between the germline ends. This CDR3 is built from 13 residues. Germline-derived CDR1 and CDR2 are DFQATT and SNEGSKA (reference sequence). This CDR3 reads CSASGGPYNEQFF. The CDR3 region has the DNA TGCAGTGCTAGCGGAGGCCCCTACAATGAGCAGTTCTTC.

This clonotype has at least ten counts. The chain combines TRBV3-1 with TRBJ2-4, with 8 positions matching TRBD2. The germline CDR1 and CDR2 sequences are LGHDT and YNNKEL (reference sequence). This CDR3 has 17 residues. J was trimmed by 0 bases and V by 1 base; bases with no gene match: 5. The CDR3 sequence: CASSQVAGGRAKNIQYF. The CDR3 bases are TGTGCCAGCAGCCAAGTCGCGGGAGGCAGAGCCAAAAACATTCAGTACTTC.

V gene TRBV4-3 combines with J gene TRBJ1-2; 11 bases are a match to TRBD1. The V gene end was trimmed by 1 base and the J gene end by 8 bases; junction bases not matched to a gene: 9. The CDR3 contains 16 residues. Germline values: CDR1 LGHNA, CDR2 YSLEER. CDR3 bases: TGCGCCAGCAGCCAAGCGCATGGACAGGGGGCGGCAGGCTACACCTTC. Its protein product is CASSQAHGQGAAGYTF.

The chain carries TRBV5-6 and TRBJ1-2; a possible D gene is TRBD1 (6 bases). The germline V gene encodes CDR1 SGHDT and CDR2 YYEEEE. V was shortened by 4 bases and J by 4 bases, with 17 bases between the two germline ends. This CDR3 spans 15 amino acids. CDR3 coding DNA: TGTGCCAGCAGCCCCTTAGGGGGGCTGGGCTATGGCTACACCTTC. Residues: CASSPLGGLGYGYTF. Filled out from reference TRBV5-6 and TRBJ1-2, the complete variable domain reads DAGVTQSPTHLIKTRGQQVTLRCSPKSGHDTVSWYQQALGQGPQFIFQYYEEEERQRGNFPDRFSGHQFPNYSSELNVNALLLGDSALYLCASSPLGGLGYGYTFGSGTRLTVV.

V gene TRBV20-1 combines with J gene TRBJ1-1; TRBD1 is a possible D gene (6 bases). In germline, CDR1 is DFQATT, CDR2 SNEGSKA (reference sequence). The length of the CDR3 is 12 residues. V lost 6 bases and J lost 6, with 14 bases in between. This chain's CDR3 is CSAVRGAAEAFF. Here the CDR3 DNA reads TGCAGTGCGGTAAGGGGGGCCGCTGAAGCTTTCTTT.

This clonotype has at least ten counts. J is TRBJ1-1 and V is TRBV7-3; the D gene is possibly TRBD1 (5 bases). The germline V and J ends were trimmed by 0 bases and 1 base, with 9 bases remaining between them. The CDR3 length is 15 residues. In germline, CDR1 is SGHTA, CDR2 FQGTGA. CDR3 sequence (DNA): TGTGCCAGCAGCTTAACCGGGACGGGGAACACTGAAGCTTTCTTT. It specifies CASSLTGTGNTEAFF.

The rearrangement joins TRBV18 to TRBJ1-3, with D possibly TRBD1 on 5 matching bases. V lost 3 bases and J lost 4, with 13 bases in between. The CDR3 consists of 15 residues. Looked up from germline, CDR1 is KGHSH and CDR2 is LQKENI. As DNA, the CDR3 is TGTGCCAGCTCACCTCGGCAGGGCACGGGAAACACCATATATTTT. This sequence encodes CASSPRQGTGNTIYF.

As concerns this clonotype: A much larger clone differs from this one at a single base, so this may be a read error. J is TRBJ2-2 and V is TRBV7-2, with 12 bases identical to TRBD2. The germline V gene encodes CDR1 SGHTA and CDR2 FQGNSA. The CDR3 is 16 residues long. The CDR3 DNA is TGTGCCAGCAGTCCCCGGACTAGCGGGATTTACGGGGAGCCGTTTTTT. Translation gives CASSPRTSGIYGEPFF.

This clonotype was detected ten times or more. This sequence joins TRBV2 and TRBJ1-3; the match to TRBD1 covers 7 bases. The V gene's germline CDR1 is SNHLY and CDR2 FYNNEI. V lost 5 bases, J lost 0 bases, and 7 bases stayed unmatched. The CDR3 runs to 16 residues. The CDR3 spells CASSNMDRFSGNTIYF. CDR3 sequence (DNA): TGTGCCAGCAGTAACATGGACAGGTTCTCTGGAAACACCATATATTTT.

This clonotype was picked up many times. This sequence joins TRBV27 and TRBJ2-7, with D tentatively TRBD1 (6 bases). In germline, CDR1 is MNHEY, CDR2 SMNVEV (reference sequence). Trimming shortened V by 3 bases and J by 3 bases, and 9 bases separated the two germline ends. This CDR3 region has 13 residues. The CDR3 nucleotides read TGTGCCAGCAGTTTGGACAGAAACTACGAGCAGTACTTC. It is translated as CASSLDRNYEQYF.

This clonotype was observed a handful of times. The gene calls are TRBV7-3 and TRBJ1-2, with D perhaps TRBD1 (6 bases). The CDR3 has 13 amino acids. Trimming took off 3 bases at V and 4 bases at J, with 9 bases between the two ends. Germline V CDR1 and CDR2: SGHTA, FQGTGA. The CDR3 is CASSFTGLYGYTF. The CDR3 region has the DNA TGTGCCAGCAGCTTTACAGGGCTCTATGGCTACACCTTC.

The V gene is TRBV25-1, the J gene TRBJ2-3, with 7 bases fitting TRBD2. Germline CDR1 reads MGHDK; CDR2 reads SYGVNS. The CDR3 is made up of 15 amino acids. J lost 4 bases, V lost 1 base, and 5 bases had no gene match. CDR3 amino acids: CASSEWGGPPDTQYF. The CDR3 coding sequence is TGTGCCAGCAGTGAATGGGGAGGGCCCCCAGATACGCAGTATTTT. Supplemented by reference TRBV25-1 and TRBJ2-3, the full variable domain reads EADIYQTPRYLVIGTGKKITLECSQTMGHDKMYWYQQDPGMELHLIHYSYGVNSTEKGDLSSESTVSRIRTEHFPLTLESARPSHTSQYLCASSEWGGPPDTQYFGPGTRLTVL.

This clonotype has at least ten counts. One end of the junction does not line up with germline, which may come from a read error. The chain recombines TRBV2 with TRBJ2-5, with 13 bases identical to TRBD2. The germline gives CDR1 SNHLY, CDR2 FYNNEI. The CDR3 is 14 amino acids. The CDR3 region is CASNELAGGETQYF. DNA for the CDR3: TGTGCCAGCAATGAACTAGCGGGAGGGGAGACCCAGTACTTC.

In this sample, this clonotype turned up many times. V and J are TRBV9 and TRBJ1-1, with D hard to call. Germline CDR1 reads SGDLS; CDR2 reads YYNGEE. Trimming shortened V by 3 bases and J by 2 bases, and 20 bases separated the two germline ends. CDR3 size: 17 residues. The CDR3 reads CASSGPRTFSRNTEAFF. The CDR3 nucleotides are TGTGCCAGCAGCGGACCACGCACGTTCTCTAGAAACACTGAAGCTTTCTTT.

The sample holds many counts of this clonotype. The V call is TRBV2, the J call TRBJ2-5; D unresolved. V lost 3 bases and J lost 2, with 7 bases in between. The germline gives CDR1 SNHLY, CDR2 FYNNEI. The CDR3 length is 13 residues. The CDR3 reads CASSDGRQETQYF. In DNA form, the CDR3 reads TGTGCCAGCAGTGATGGCAGACAAGAGACCCAGTACTTC.

This clonotype has ten or more counts. The gene calls are TRBV24-1 and TRBJ2-1; 7 bases are a match to TRBD2. This CDR3 spans 15 amino acids. Trimming at V came to 1 base and at J to 5 bases, leaving 4 bases not matched to a gene. Germline values: CDR1 KGHDR, CDR2 SFDVKD. CDR3 residues: CATSDFSSGHNEQFF. The CDR3 coding sequence is TGTGCCACCAGTGATTTCTCTAGCGGCCACAATGAGCAGTTCTTC.

This clonotype was counted ten times or more. The chain uses TRBV12-3 or TRBV12-4 and TRBJ2-3; 9 nucleotides align to TRBD2. The CDR3 has 15 residues. Germline trimming cut 5 bases from V and 6 bases from J; bases unmatched to any gene: 9. CDR3 DNA: TGTGCCAGCAGTGGGATAGCGGGAGTGGGGGATACGCAGTATTTT. It codes for CASSGIAGVGDTQYF.

This clonotype was seen at least ten times. This chain uses TRBV7-8 with TRBJ2-1; D may be TRBD1 (5 bases). Germline CDR1 and CDR2: SGHVS and FQNEAQ. This CDR3 contains 18 residues. V was pared by 4 bases and J by 3 bases, with 22 bases between. The CDR3 is CASSSDALDIVNYNEQFF. CDR3 bases: TGTGCCAGCAGCTCAGACGCCTTGGACATAGTGAACTACAATGAGCAGTTCTTC. Supplemented by reference TRBV7-8 and TRBJ2-1, the full variable domain reads GAGVSQSPRYKVAKRGQDVALRCDPISGHVSLFWYQQALGQGPEFLTYFQNEAQLDKSGLPSDRFFAERPEGSVSTLKIQRTQQEDSAVYLCASSSDALDIVNYNEQFFGPGTRLTVL.

As to this clonotype: Sequence at one end of the junction differs from germline and may be a read error. The chain carries TRBV7-9 and TRBJ2-3; 7 nucleotides agree with TRBD2. The CDR3 has 14 amino acids. In germline, CDR1 is SEHNR, CDR2 FQNEAQ (reference sequence). CDR3 residues: CASSTSGTTDAQYF. DNA of the CDR3: TGTGCCAGCAGCACCAGCGGGACCACAGATGCGCAGTATTTT.